This T cell receptor (beta chain) was captured by sequencing in a study of shared clonotypes between healthy human individuals. Study details: Researchers assigned three CD4 naive, three CD4 memory, two CD8 naive and one CD8 memory plate to each donor. Study outcomes and limitations: Several donors held approximately 5% of naive CD4 clonotypes in common. Researchers found naive subsets generally carried larger estimated richness than memory subsets.

Naive CD8 isolation took CD45RO-negative cells positively selected for CCR7 and excluded terminally differentiated effector memory CD45RA+ cells. Assay: immunoSEQ multiplex PCR; the TCRdb copy retains only in-frame clones and omits some. The sample includes hundreds of thousands of clones, 96% of them seen just once. CDR3 length equals 14 residues. Trimming took 2 bases from V and 5 from J, leaving 12 bases between them. The germline V gene encodes CDR1 SGHNT and CDR2 YENEEA. Notes on this clone: The antigen is not known.

The sequenced material came from naive CD8+ T cells sorted from blood. The sequence came from a man younger than 45 in good health. The chain uses TRBV11-3 and TRBJ2-5; no clear D. In DNA form, the CDR3 reads TGTGCCAGCAGCTTATATAACGATTTGGAGACCCAGTACTTC. Its translation is CASSLYNDLETQYF.